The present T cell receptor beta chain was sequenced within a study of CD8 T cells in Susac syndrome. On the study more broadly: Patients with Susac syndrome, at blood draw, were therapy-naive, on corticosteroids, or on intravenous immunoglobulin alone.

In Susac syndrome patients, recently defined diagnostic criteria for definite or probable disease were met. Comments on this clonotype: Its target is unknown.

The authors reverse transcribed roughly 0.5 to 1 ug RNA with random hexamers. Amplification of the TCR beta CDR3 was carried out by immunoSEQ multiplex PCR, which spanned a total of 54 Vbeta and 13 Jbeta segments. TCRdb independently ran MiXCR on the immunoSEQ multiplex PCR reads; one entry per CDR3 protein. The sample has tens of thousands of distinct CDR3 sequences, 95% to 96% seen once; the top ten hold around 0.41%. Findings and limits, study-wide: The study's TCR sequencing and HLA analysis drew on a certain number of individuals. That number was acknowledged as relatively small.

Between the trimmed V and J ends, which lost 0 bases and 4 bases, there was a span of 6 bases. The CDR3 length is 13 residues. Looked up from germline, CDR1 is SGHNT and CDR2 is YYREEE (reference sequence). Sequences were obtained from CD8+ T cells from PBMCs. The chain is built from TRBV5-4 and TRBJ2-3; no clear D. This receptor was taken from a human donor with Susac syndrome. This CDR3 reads CASSLGTADTQYF. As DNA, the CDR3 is TGTGCCAGCAGCTTGGGAACAGCAGATACGCAGTATTTT.